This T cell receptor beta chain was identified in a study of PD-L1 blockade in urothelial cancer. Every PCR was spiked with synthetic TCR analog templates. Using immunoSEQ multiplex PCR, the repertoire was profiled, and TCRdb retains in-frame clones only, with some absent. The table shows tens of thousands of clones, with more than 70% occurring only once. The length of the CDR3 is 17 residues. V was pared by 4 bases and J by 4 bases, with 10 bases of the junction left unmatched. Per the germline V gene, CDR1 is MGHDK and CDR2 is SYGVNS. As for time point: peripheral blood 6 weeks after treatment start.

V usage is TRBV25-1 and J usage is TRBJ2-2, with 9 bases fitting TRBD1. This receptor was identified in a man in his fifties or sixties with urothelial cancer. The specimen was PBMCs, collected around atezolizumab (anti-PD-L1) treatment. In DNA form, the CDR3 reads TGTGCCAGCAGTGTCTTCTCCGGGACAGGGAGCACCGGGGAGCTGTTTTTT. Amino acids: CASSVFSGTGSTGELFF.